These T cell receptor beta chains were read from a single sample in a study of glioma-infiltrating T cells. Via MiXCR, TCRdb re-called the multiplex PCR reads, giving one row per CDR3 protein. The table has about 200,000 distinct CDR3 sequences, over 25% seen once. Material for sequencing was glioma tissue, nonneoplastic brain tissue, or PBMCs (not recorded which). All receptors come from a human donor with low-grade glioma or glioblastoma, undergoing nonglioma brain surgery, or in good health (not recorded which). Each CDR3 is given with its conserved first and last residue. The order of the fields is V gene, CDR3 length, CDR3 protein.

V: TRBV12-3/TRBV12-4
length: 14
CDR3: CASSRTSTTDTQYF

V: TRBV19
length: 14
CDR3: CASSITGTPGGYTF

V: TRBV6-5
length: 13
CDR3: CASSANRDTEAFF

V: TRBV20-1
length: 12
CDR3: CSADASYNEQFF

V: TRBV4-1
length: 15
CDR3: CASSQPGTSHNEQFF

V: TRBV7-9
length: 14
CDR3: CASSPGQEGLEQYF

V: TRBV7-2
length: 17
CDR3: CASSLVQGASQAYEQYF

V: TRBV2
length: 14
CDR3: CASSGTSGRGAQYF

V: TRBV20-1
length: 12
CDR3: CSNRTPNGIQYF

V: TRBV5-4
length: 13
CDR3: CASSLNRGSPLHF

V: TRBV27
length: 14
CDR3: CASSSTGAAETQYF

V: TRBV3-1
length: 16
CDR3: CASSLGGRGVPYEQYF

V: TRBV7-2
length: 13
CDR3: CASSGQTDQPQHF

V: TRBV4-1
length: 16
CDR3: CASSYGTSGSIYEQYF

V: TRBV3-1
length: 14
CDR3: CASRRTGQGFEQFF

V: TRBV5-1
length: 12
CDR3: CASSFTGETQYF

V: TRBV20-1
length: 14
CDR3: CSAWTSGRTNEQFF

V: TRBV28
length: 16
CDR3: CASSFSGPSGANVLTF

V: TRBV4-2
length: 14
CDR3: CASSQEGDQETQYF

V: TRBV19
length: 16
CDR3: CASSILPSGRTETQYF

V: TRBV9
length: 13
CDR3: CASSLGQADTQYF

V: TRBV12-3/TRBV12-4
length: 12
CDR3: CASSLAMETQYF

V: TRBV7-6
length: 16
CDR3: CASSLAPATGPHEQYF

V: TRBV19
length: 13
CDR3: CASSRVSNTEGFF

V: TRBV4-1
length: 13
CDR3: CASSQEGIGGYTF

V: TRBV19
length: 16
CDR3: CASSNYFGDSNQPQHF

V: TRBV20-1
length: 14
CDR3: CSADPTGYQETQYF

V: TRBV28
length: 12
CDR3: CASSSDRYEQYF

V: TRBV20-1
length: 16
CDR3: CSATERSGRAYNEQFF

V: TRBV20-1
length: 14
CDR3: CSAPVTFGAEKLFF

V: TRBV11-2
length: 14
CDR3: CASSLERMNTEAFF

V: TRBV20-1
length: 14
CDR3: CSAQTSGDQETQYF

V: TRBV12-3/TRBV12-4
length: 15
CDR3: CASRRTSGSQETRYF

V: TRBV6-1
length: 17
CDR3: CASSEAMIGTLNTEAFF

V: TRBV6-2/TRBV6-3
length: 14
CDR3: CASSSSGGLEAQYF

V: TRBV28
length: 16
CDR3: CASSLLLAGGDNEQFF

V: TRBV20-1
length: 13
CDR3: CSASRGLGETQYF

V: TRBV27
length: 14
CDR3: CASSSRLVGETQYF

V: TRBV6-5
length: 14
CDR3: CASSYLSRGYEQYF

V: TRBV6-2/TRBV6-3
length: 11
CDR3: CASSYSRVAFF

V: TRBV7-8
length: 17
CDR3: CASSFGGLAGVLYEQYF

V: TRBV12-3/TRBV12-4
length: 11
CDR3: CAIMQRGELFF

V: TRBV7-2
length: 13
CDR3: CASTPSYQETQYF